The rows below give T cell receptor beta chains drawn from one sample of a study of T cells expressing NK-cell markers. From the 5' RACE reads, TCRdb lists one entry per CDR3 protein and no DNA. The listing contains a few hundred thousand distinct CDR3 sequences. The specimen was blood T cells: a sorted CD56 or NKG2C T cell subset, CD4+ or CD8+ T cells, or bulk PBMC T cells (not recorded which). These receptors were obtained from a man between 18 and 69 years old in good health. Each CDR3 is given with its conserved first and last residue. Each record gives: V gene, CDR3 length, J gene, CDR3 protein.

TRBV2,15,TRBJ2-1,CASSRDRGTYNEQFF
TRBV12-3/TRBV12-4,13,TRBJ1-6,CASSSGLFTPLHF
TRBV7-2,16,TRBJ2-5,CASSPGQGGLQETQYF
TRBV7-9,14,TRBJ2-5,CASSRPGPRETQYF
TRBV5-5,15,TRBJ2-7,CASSLGPRYVYEQYF
TRBV2,14,TRBJ2-7,CARAAGQSQSEQYF
TRBV5-5,14,TRBJ1-5,CASSGDSSNQPQHF
TRBV6-1,15,TRBJ1-1,CASFEPGALSTEAFF
TRBV4-1,16,TRBJ2-3,CASSPRLGLLGVAQYF
TRBV7-8,14,TRBJ1-6,CASSLGEDNSPLHF
TRBV29-1,13,TRBJ2-7,CSVGGTRAYEQYF
TRBV28,18,TRBJ1-2,CASSSHLGGGGQLDGYTF
TRBV12-3/TRBV12-4,16,TRBJ2-7,CASSNIGQGPFYEQYF
TRBV12-3/TRBV12-4,16,TRBJ2-7,CASSLAFTTGVYEQYF
TRBV21-1,16,TRBJ2-1,CASFCSRGLQTNEQFF
TRBV7-2,15,TRBJ2-7,CASSESGTGVYEQYF
TRBV28,14,TRBJ2-7,CASSGASPPYEQYF
TRBV10-3,12,TRBJ2-3,CAIMGAADTQYF
TRBV7-9,15,TRBJ1-1,CASSPIGGVGTEAFF
TRBV20-1,13,TRBJ2-3,CATSGGITDTQYF
TRBV27,14,TRBJ2-3,CASSPGTRADTQYF
TRBV5-1,16,TRBJ2-3,CASSQRLGPSTDTQYF
TRBV7-8,15,TRBJ2-7,CASSLRGTGGWEQYF
TRBV14,17,TRBJ2-7,CASSDTVEESSPYEQYF
TRBV14,14,TRBJ1-1,CASRLAGTGEGTFF